A single sample is the source of the 20 T cell receptor beta chains below, sequenced in a study of cytomegalovirus exposure and HLA in healthy donors. The PCR made use of 60 Vbeta and 13 Jbeta primers. Method: immunoSEQ multiplex PCR; TCRdb's copy keeps in-frame clones and lacks some. Counted here are about 140,000 clones, over 80% occurring once; the ten biggest clones make up over 1%. Sequenced input: PBMCs. These receptors were taken from a female donor in good health and CMV-seronegative.

The chain employs TRBV5-1 and TRBJ2-7; 7 bases align to TRBD2. The CDR3 contains 17 residues. The ends lost 2 bases at V and 2 bases at J; junction bases unmatched: 13. CDR1 SGHRS and CDR2 YFSETQ come from the germline V gene. The CDR3 sequence is CASSLFPRGGSAYEQYF. CDR3 in DNA: TGCGCCAGCAGCTTATTCCCCCGGGGCGGGAGCGCCTACGAGCAGTACTTC.

This CDR3 reads CASSPPGQGKDTQYF. The CDR3 bases are TGTGCCAGCAGTCCCCCGGGACAGGGGAAGGATACGCAGTATTTT. The V gene is TRBV7-9, the J gene TRBJ2-3; 10 bases match TRBD1. The CDR3 is made up of 15 amino acids. Trimming at V came to 6 bases and at J to 6 bases, leaving 9 bases not matched to a gene. Germline CDR1 is SEHNR and CDR2 is FQNEAQ (reference sequence).

This chain uses TRBV18 with TRBJ1-3; 7 nucleotides match TRBD1. Germline V CDR1 and CDR2: KGHSH, LQKENI. This CDR3 has 15 residues. Trimming at V came to 3 bases and at J to 0 bases, leaving 2 bases not matched to a gene. CDR3 loop: CASSPGQISGNTIYF. The CDR3 nucleotides read TGTGCCAGCTCACCGGGACAGATCTCTGGAAACACCATATATTTT.

This clone has just one count. This sequence joins TRBV5-4 and TRBJ1-1, with a possible D match to TRBD1 (6 bases). Between the trimmed V and J ends, which lost 0 bases and 12 bases, there was a span of 9 bases. From germline, CDR1 is SGHNT and CDR2 YYREEE (reference sequence). This CDR3 has 11 residues. CDR3 sequence: CASSLGQVTFF. CDR3 in DNA: TGTGCCAGCAGCTTGGGACAGGTCACTTTCTTT.

The V and J genes are TRBV7-9 and TRBJ2-1; 11 positions match TRBD2. There are 16 residues in the CDR3. Germline V gene sequence: CDR1 SEHNR, CDR2 FQNEAQ (reference sequence). V dropped 5 bases and J dropped 6; count of bases not matched to a gene: 9. In DNA form, the CDR3 reads TGTGCCAGCAGCCCCGAACTAGCGGGAGCAGGCAATGAGCAGTTCTTC. This codes for CASSPELAGAGNEQFF. Variable domain in full (rest from reference TRBV7-9 and TRBJ2-1): DTGVSQNPRHKITKRGQNVTFRCDPISEHNRLYWYRQTLGQGPEFLTYFQNEAQLEKSRLLSDRFSAERPKGSFSTLEIQRTEQGDSAMYLCASSPELAGAGNEQFFGPGTRLTVL.

V usage is TRBV5-1 and J usage is TRBJ2-2; D perhaps matches TRBD1 (5 bases). V lost 4 bases to trimming and J lost 0 bases, with 10 bases between them. The CDR3 length is 15 residues. Germline lookup yields CDR1 SGHRS and CDR2 YFSETQ. The DNA of the CDR3 is TGCGCCAGCAGCCGGACAACTTCGAACACCGGGGAGCTGTTTTTT. Encoded protein: CASSRTTSNTGELFF.

The CDR3 DNA reads TGTGCCAGCAGCCCAGGCACAGGGCCTTCAAATCAGCCCCAGCATTTT. Its protein is CASSPGTGPSNQPQHF. This chain links TRBV7-8 with TRBJ1-5; D possibly corresponds to TRBD1 (6 bases). CDR1 is SGHVS and CDR2 is FQNEAQ in the germline V gene. V gave up 5 bases and J gave up 4 bases, with 18 bases separating them. The length of the CDR3 is 16 residues.

The CDR3 loop is CASSQDPTTGGEQYF. In nucleotides, the CDR3 is TGCGCCAGCAGCCAAGATCCCACCACCGGGGGCGAGCAGTACTTC. The rearrangement uses TRBV4-1 and TRBJ2-7, with D possibly matching TRBD2 (6 bases). The CDR3 runs 15 residues. V lost 0 bases and J lost 6, with 15 bases in between. CDR1 and CDR2 from the germline V gene are MGHRA and YSYEKL.

The chain is built from TRBV6-5 and TRBJ1-1; D is possibly TRBD1 (5 bases). V was pared by 2 bases and J by 3 bases, with 10 bases between. The CDR3 covers 14 residues. Germline V gives CDR1 MNHEY, CDR2 SVGAGI. The CDR3 coding sequence is TGTGCCAGCAGTTACGACGGGGGTGACACTGAAGCTTTCTTT. Residues: CASSYDGGDTEAFF.

This clone was picked up one time. The rearrangement joins TRBV2 to TRBJ2-5; D possibly corresponds to TRBD2 (6 bases). Looked up from germline, CDR1 is SNHLY and CDR2 is FYNNEI. Trimming left V 8 bases short and J 2 bases short, with 9 bases between. The CDR3 length is 12 residues. This chain's CDR3 is CASGDWQETQYF. CDR3 DNA: TGTGCCAGCGGGGACTGGCAAGAGACCCAGTACTTC. Full variable domain (missing parts from reference TRBV2 and TRBJ2-5): EPEVTQTPSHQVTQMGQEVILRCVPISNHLYFYWYRQILGQKVEFLVSFYNNEISEKSEIFDDQFSVERPDGSNFTLKIRSTKLEDSAMYFCASGDWQETQYFGPGTRLLVL.

The V and J genes are TRBV30 and TRBJ2-1; 8 bases are a match to TRBD2. Losses at the gene ends were 6 bases for V and 8 bases for J; bases not matched to a gene: 3. CDR3 size: 11 residues. The V gene's germline CDR1 is GTSNPN and CDR2 SVGIG (reference sequence). Here the CDR3 reads CACTAGDEQFF. The DNA of the CDR3 is TGTGCCTGCACAGCGGGGGATGAGCAGTTCTTC.

The V call is TRBV6-5, the J call TRBJ1-2, with TRBD1 matching 7 bases. J gave up 5 bases and V 6 bases, and 9 bases lay outside the gene matches. CDR3 size: 14 residues. Germline CDR1 MNHEY, CDR2 SVGAGI. This CDR3 is CASRDPGQTYGYTF. DNA of the CDR3: TGTGCCAGCAGGGACCCGGGACAGACTTATGGCTACACCTTC.

The chain couples TRBV7-9 to TRBJ2-7, with D possibly being TRBD1 (6 bases). This CDR3 has 16 residues. V lost 4 bases and J lost 6, with 22 bases in between. Germline V lookup: CDR1 SEHNR, CDR2 FQNEAQ (reference sequence). CDR3 in DNA: TGTGCCAGCAGCTCGCAGGGACACCGCATGATGTCCGAGCAGTACTTC. The encoded protein is CASSSQGHRMMSEQYF.

V usage is TRBV27 and J usage is TRBJ1-3; possibly TRBD1 for D (5 bases). The CDR3 has 16 amino acids. Germline V lookup: CDR1 MNHEY, CDR2 SMNVEV (reference sequence). CDR3 sequence (DNA): TGTGCAGAAGCCAAGGACATTCCTTGCTCTGGAAACACCATATATTTT. Its translation is CAEAKDIPCSGNTIYF.

The V and J genes are TRBV6-1 and TRBJ1-2, with a tentative D call TRBD1 (5 bases). Germline CDR1 reads MNHNS; CDR2 reads SASEGT. Trimming took 7 bases from V and 6 from J, leaving 15 bases between them. The CDR3 is 13 amino acids. The CDR3 here is CASNRGPVDGYTF. The CDR3 bases are TGTGCCAGCAATAGGGGCCCTGTAGATGGCTACACCTTC.

V usage is TRBV2 and J usage is TRBJ1-2; possible D gene TRBD1, 6 bases. V dropped 6 bases and J dropped 7 bases, with 18 bases sitting between them. This CDR3 region has 14 residues. CDR1 and CDR2 from the germline V gene are SNHLY and FYNNEI. Written as DNA, the CDR3 is TGTGCCAGCAGGTTGACAGGTACAGAGATTGGCTACACCTTC. It codes for CASRLTGTEIGYTF.

This clone has just one count. The CDR3 protein is CASSYEVREGQYF. CDR3 nucleotides: TGTGCCAGCAGCTACGAAGTGAGGGAAGGGCAGTACTTC. V and J are TRBV7-9 and TRBJ2-7; D is perhaps TRBD2 (5 bases). The CDR3 is 13 amino acids. CDR1 is SEHNR, CDR2 FQNEAQ, per germline (reference sequence). The V gene lost 4 bases and the J gene lost 9 bases, with 16 bases spanning the gap.

The V gene is TRBV7-8, the J gene TRBJ2-3; 11 bases line up with TRBD2. The CDR3 loop spans 18 amino acids. Germline CDR1 and CDR2: SGHVS and FQNEAQ. The trim removed 1 base at V and 5 bases at J, leaving 11 bases unmatched. This CDR3 reads CASSLDLGSGRAGDTQYF. CDR3 nucleotide sequence: TGTGCCAGCAGCTTAGATCTTGGTAGCGGGAGGGCGGGAGATACGCAGTATTTT.

The rearrangement uses TRBV7-9 and TRBJ1-2; D not certain. V shed 8 bases and J shed 3 bases, with 19 bases lying between them. Germline loops: CDR1 SEHNR, CDR2 FQNEAQ (reference sequence). The CDR3 contains 15 residues. The DNA for the CDR3 is TGTGCCAGCCGCCCCTCAGGCTCTGCCGACTATGGCTACACCTTC. It specifies CASRPSGSADYGYTF.

The CDR3 here is CAIQWGVVETQYF. CDR3 in DNA: TGTGCCATCCAGTGGGGGGTGGTGGAGACCCAGTACTTC. The chain carries TRBV6-1 and TRBJ2-5; maybe TRBD2 (6 bases). V lost 10 bases and J 5 bases, leaving 17 bases between the germline ends. The CDR3 runs to 13 residues. Germline CDR1 MNHNS, CDR2 SASEGT.